The present T cell receptor beta chain was sequenced within a study of CD8 T cells in ankylosing spondylitis. Study observations and caveats: Characteristic, it appeared, of ankylosing spondylitis blood was a TCR beta motif of roughly eight highly homologous variants. Earlier authors reported some of these motif variants in reactive arthritis synovial fluid and blood.

TCRdb reanalysed the 5' RACE reads using MiXCR and keeps one entry per CDR3 protein. The table shows 250,000 or so distinct CDR3 sequences, with 15% to 20% occurring only once. This clonotype was observed at least ten times. Its antigen is unknown. This CDR3 contains 17 residues. With V trimmed by 0 bases and J by 2 bases, 4 bases remained unmatched. Germline-derived CDR1 and CDR2 are SQVTM and ANQGSEA. This sequence was found in a male donor with ankylosing spondylitis or in good health (not recorded which). The sequenced sample was blood, either unsorted or a sorted T cell fraction (not recorded which). This sequence joins TRBV29-1 and TRBJ2-1; 13 bases agree with TRBD2. The CDR3, as DNA: TGCAGCGTTGAAGAAGACGGACTAGCGGGAGCCTACAATGAGCAGTTCTTC. Protein product: CSVEEDGLAGAYNEQFF.